Shown below are 12 T cell receptor beta chains from a single sample sequenced in a study of shared clonotypes between healthy human individuals. The data were produced by immunoSEQ multiplex PCR, yet TCRdb's version contains in-frame clones alone and is incomplete. Among 2 million to 2.5 million clones listed, 90% to 96% were seen once. The specimen sequenced was naive CD4+ T cells sorted from blood. This sample's subset: CD45RA+ positively selected. Receptor source: a man in his late teens or twenties in good health.

The chain employs TRBV2 and TRBJ1-3; D ambiguous. V was shortened by 0 bases and J by 4 bases, with 10 bases between the two germline ends. The CDR3 is 15 amino acids. CDR1 SNHLY and CDR2 FYNNEI come from the germline V gene. CDR3 sequence (DNA): TGTGCCAGCAGTGAAGCGGGTGTGAGCGGAAACACCATATATTTT. It encodes CASSEAGVSGNTIYF.

This chain links TRBV15 with TRBJ2-7; the D is unclear. CDR3 length: 11 residues. Germline assignment: CDR1 LNHNV and CDR2 YYDKDF (reference sequence). Trimming stripped 1 base from V and 6 bases from J, with 4 bases between. The CDR3 region is CATSRVGEQYF. The CDR3 DNA follows: TGTGCCACCAGCAGAGTTGGCGAGCAGTACTTC.

About this clone itself: Other DNA sequences in this specimen translate into the identical CDR3. The rearrangement links TRBV18 to TRBJ1-2; 9 bases are a match to TRBD1. Germline lookup yields CDR1 KGHSH and CDR2 LQKENI. The ends lost 5 bases at V and 5 bases at J; junction bases unmatched: 3. This CDR3 contains 13 residues. The CDR3 loop reads CASSEGQGYGYTF. In nucleotides, the CDR3 is TGTGCCAGCTCAGAGGGACAGGGTTATGGCTACACCTTC.

In DNA, the CDR3 is TGCAGCGTTTGGACAGGGACAAATCAGCCCCAGCATTTT. Translating it yields CSVWTGTNQPQHF. This chain links TRBV29-1 with TRBJ1-5; 8 nucleotides match TRBD1. Germline assignment: CDR1 SQVTM and CDR2 ANQGSEA. Trimming at V came to 5 bases and at J to 4 bases, leaving 4 bases not matched to a gene. The CDR3 is 13 amino acids.

CDR3 DNA: TGCGCCAGCAGCGGTGGATCCGAGCGGGGCGAGCAGTACTTC. This translates into CASSGGSERGEQYF. The V call is TRBV5-1, the J call TRBJ2-7; 7 bases agree with TRBD2. The germline V gene encodes CDR1 SGHRS and CDR2 YFSETQ. The CDR3 loop spans 14 amino acids. The ends lost 4 bases at V and 6 bases at J; junction bases unmatched: 10.

The chain recombines TRBV5-4 with TRBJ1-2, with D unresolved. CDR1 is SGHNT and CDR2 is YYREEE in the germline V gene (reference sequence). The CDR3 is 14 residues long. Trimming left V 5 bases short and J 1 base short, with 12 bases between. Written as DNA, the CDR3 is TGTGCCAGCAGTCCTACGACGGATAACTATGGCTACACCTTC. This codes for CASSPTTDNYGYTF.

The chain combines TRBV29-1 with TRBJ2-7, with unresolved D. Between the trimmed V and J ends, which lost 7 bases and 0 bases, there was a span of 10 bases. Germline V CDR1 and CDR2: SQVTM, ANQGSEA. CDR3 length: 12 residues. CDR3 coding DNA: TGCAGCGCCGGTGACCACTCCTACGAGCAGTACTTC. This encodes CSAGDHSYEQYF.

Points on this clone: The same CDR3 can be traced to other DNA sequences in this sample. The chain is built from TRBV25-1 and TRBJ2-5; 7 nucleotides line up with TRBD1. CDR1 and CDR2 (germline): MGHDK, SYGVNS. The CDR3 is 13 amino acids. With 2 bases clipped from V and 5 bases from J, the junction kept 2 bases outside the gene matches. DNA for the CDR3: TGTGCCAGCAGTGAAAGGGGGCGGGAGACCCAGTACTTC. It specifies CASSERGRETQYF.

Notes on this clone: Distinct nucleotide sequences in the sample also encode this CDR3. The chain joins TRBV5-1 to TRBJ2-7; tentative D call: TRBD2 (6 bases). Germline values: CDR1 SGHRS, CDR2 YFSETQ. V dropped 4 bases and J dropped 3 bases, with 17 bases sitting between them. The CDR3 contains 15 residues. The CDR3 sequence: CASSLGGRGGYEQYF. The DNA of the CDR3 is TGCGCCAGCAGCCTCGGTGGACGGGGAGGCTACGAGCAGTACTTC.

This chain uses TRBV5-1 with TRBJ1-6; no firm D call. CDR1 is SGHRS, CDR2 YFSETQ, per germline. V lost 4 bases and J 5 bases, leaving 13 bases between the germline ends. This CDR3 spans 15 amino acids. Here the CDR3 reads CASSPEGRDNSPLHF. For the CDR3, the DNA is TGCGCCAGCAGCCCCGAAGGAAGAGATAATTCACCCCTCCACTTT.

This chain joins TRBV11-1 and TRBJ1-3, with D uncertain. V was cut by 1 base and J by 2 bases, with 12 bases left in between. Germline lookup yields CDR1 SGHAT and CDR2 FQDESV (reference sequence). The CDR3 covers 16 residues. The CDR3 is CASSLERTGTGNTIYF. CDR3 bases: TGTGCCAGCAGCTTAGAACGGACTGGGACTGGAAACACCATATATTTT.

This rearrangement joins TRBV11-2 to TRBJ2-3; 12 bases map to TRBD2. Per the germline V gene, CDR1 is SGHAT and CDR2 is FQNNGV. J lost 0 bases, V lost 7 bases, and 11 bases had no gene match. The CDR3 is 18 amino acids. The CDR3 bases are TGTGCCAGCACCCTCGGGGGGACTAGCGGGCTTAGCACAGATACGCAGTATTTT. Protein sequence: CASTLGGTSGLSTDTQYF.